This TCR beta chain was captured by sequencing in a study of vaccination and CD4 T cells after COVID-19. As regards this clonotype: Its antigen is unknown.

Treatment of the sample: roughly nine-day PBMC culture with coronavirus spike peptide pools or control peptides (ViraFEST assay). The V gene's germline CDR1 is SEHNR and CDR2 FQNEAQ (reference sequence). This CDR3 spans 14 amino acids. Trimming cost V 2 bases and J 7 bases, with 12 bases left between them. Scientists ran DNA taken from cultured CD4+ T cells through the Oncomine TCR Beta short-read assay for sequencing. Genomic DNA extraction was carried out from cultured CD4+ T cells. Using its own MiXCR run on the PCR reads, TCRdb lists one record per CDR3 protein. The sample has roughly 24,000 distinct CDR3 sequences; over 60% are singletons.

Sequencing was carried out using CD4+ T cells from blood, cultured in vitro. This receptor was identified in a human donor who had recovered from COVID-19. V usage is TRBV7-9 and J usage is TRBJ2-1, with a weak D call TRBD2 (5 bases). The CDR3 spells CASSLLLGVNEQFF. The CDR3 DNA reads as TGTGCCAGCAGCTTACTGCTCGGGGTAAATGAGCAGTTCTTC.